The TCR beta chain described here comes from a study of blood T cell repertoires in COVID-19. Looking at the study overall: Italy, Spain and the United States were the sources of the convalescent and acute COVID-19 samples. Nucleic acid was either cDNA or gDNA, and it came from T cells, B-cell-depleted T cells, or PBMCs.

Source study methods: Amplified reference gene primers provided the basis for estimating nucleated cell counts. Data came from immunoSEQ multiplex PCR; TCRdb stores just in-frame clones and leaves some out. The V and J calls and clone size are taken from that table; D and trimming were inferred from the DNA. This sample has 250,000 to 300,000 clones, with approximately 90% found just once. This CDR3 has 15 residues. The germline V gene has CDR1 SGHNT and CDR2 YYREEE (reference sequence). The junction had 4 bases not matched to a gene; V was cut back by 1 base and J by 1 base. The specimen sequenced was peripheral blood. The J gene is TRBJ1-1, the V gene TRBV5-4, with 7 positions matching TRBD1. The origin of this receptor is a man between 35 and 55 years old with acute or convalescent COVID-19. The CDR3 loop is CASSLPGGENTEAFF. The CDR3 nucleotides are TGTGCCAGCAGCTTGCCAGGGGGTGAGAACACTGAAGCTTTCTTT. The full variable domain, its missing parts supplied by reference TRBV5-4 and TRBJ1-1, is ETGVTQSPTHLIKTRGQQVTLRCSSQSGHNTVSWYQQALGQGPQFIFQYYREEENGRGNFPPRFSGLQFPNYSSELNVNALELDDSALYLCASSLPGGENTEAFFGQGTRLTVV.